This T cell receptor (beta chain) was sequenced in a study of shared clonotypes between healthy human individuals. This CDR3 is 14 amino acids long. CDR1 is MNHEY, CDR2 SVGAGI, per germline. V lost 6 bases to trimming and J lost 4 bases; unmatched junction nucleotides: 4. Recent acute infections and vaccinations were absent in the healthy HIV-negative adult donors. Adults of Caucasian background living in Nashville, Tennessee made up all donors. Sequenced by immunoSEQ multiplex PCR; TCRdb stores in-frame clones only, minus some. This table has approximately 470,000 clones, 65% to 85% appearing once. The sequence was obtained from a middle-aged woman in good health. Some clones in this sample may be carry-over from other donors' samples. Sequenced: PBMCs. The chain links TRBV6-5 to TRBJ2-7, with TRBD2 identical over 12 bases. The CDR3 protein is CASRGLAGGYEQYF. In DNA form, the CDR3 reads TGTGCCAGCAGGGGCCTAGCGGGGGGGTACGAGCAGTACTTC.